Shown below are 32 T cell receptor beta chains from a single sample sequenced in a study of cytomegalovirus exposure and HLA in healthy donors. Some clones are missing from TCRdb's copy, which holds only in-frame ones; the method was immunoSEQ multiplex PCR. The table includes 21,000 or so clones, 95% to 97% detected once. Specimen: PBMCs. Receptor source: a young man in good health and CMV-seropositive.

The chain has TRBV27 and TRBJ2-7; 10 positions agree with TRBD2. The V and J ends lost 3 bases and 0 bases, in that order; junction bases with no gene match: 5. CDR1 is MNHEY and CDR2 is SMNVEV in the germline V gene (reference sequence). The CDR3 length is 16 residues. CDR3: CASSFRIAGGSYEQYF. In nucleotides, the CDR3 is TGTGCCAGCAGTTTCCGTATAGCGGGGGGCTCCTACGAGCAGTACTTC.

The chain recombines TRBV6-5 with TRBJ2-7; 7 bases are shared with TRBD2. Germline assignment: CDR1 MNHEY and CDR2 SVGAGI. V shed 7 bases, J shed 4 bases, and the junction held 7 bases outside the gene matches. The CDR3 is made up of 13 amino acids. CDR3 nucleotides: TGTGCCAGCAACCGCGGGGGAGAGTACGAGCAGTACTTC. Translating it yields CASNRGGEYEQYF.

The V call is TRBV4-3, the J call TRBJ1-4, with unresolved D. Germline values: CDR1 LGHNA, CDR2 YSLEER. The CDR3 is 15 residues long. V lost 4 bases to trimming and J lost 5 bases, with 14 bases between them. CDR3 protein: CASSPVVSWNEKLFF. CDR3 coding DNA: TGCGCCAGCAGCCCCGTTGTGAGTTGGAATGAAAAACTGTTTTTT.

The J gene is TRBJ2-4, the V gene TRBV15; 9 nucleotides line up with TRBD2. The V gene end was trimmed by 0 bases and the J gene end by 2 bases; junction bases not matched to a gene: 11. Germline CDR1 reads LNHNV; CDR2 reads YYDKDF (reference sequence). The CDR3 is 19 amino acids. DNA of the CDR3: TGTGCCACCAGCAGAGACCCGGATCGGGCGGGAGGGACCAAAAACATTCAGTACTTC. This gives the protein CATSRDPDRAGGTKNIQYF.

This chain links TRBV9 with TRBJ2-1; 13 bases map to TRBD2. CDR1 SGDLS and CDR2 YYNGEE come from the germline V gene. The CDR3 runs to 21 residues. J lost 1 base, V lost 0 bases, and 13 bases had no gene match. The CDR3 spells CASSVATGVPGLAGSYNEQFF. CDR3 coding DNA: TGTGCCAGCAGCGTAGCTACAGGAGTCCCGGGACTAGCGGGGTCCTACAATGAGCAGTTCTTC.

V is TRBV27 and J is TRBJ2-7; 8 nucleotides match TRBD1. The germline CDR1 and CDR2 sequences are MNHEY and SMNVEV (reference sequence). This CDR3 region has 13 residues. V gave up 8 bases and J gave up 1 base; unmatched junction bases: 4. CDR3 protein: CASARQGSYEQYF. DNA of the CDR3: TGTGCCAGCGCCAGACAGGGGTCCTACGAGCAGTACTTC.

This rearrangement joins TRBV27 to TRBJ2-5; TRBD2 matches 14 bases. Per the germline V gene, CDR1 is MNHEY and CDR2 is SMNVEV (reference sequence). Trimming cost V 5 bases and J 4 bases; bases outside gene matches: 9. The CDR3 loop spans 17 amino acids. CDR3 amino acids: CASSLGTSGSVGETQYF. Here the CDR3 DNA reads TGTGCCAGCAGTCTTGGGACTAGCGGGAGTGTAGGAGAGACCCAGTACTTC.

The rearrangement uses TRBV6-6 and TRBJ2-1; TRBD2 matches at 7 bases. The CDR3 runs to 15 residues. V shed 6 bases, J shed 5 bases, and the junction held 10 bases outside the gene matches. Germline V gene sequence: CDR1 MNHNY, CDR2 SVGAGI (reference sequence). The CDR3 sequence: CASRPRKREHNEQFF. For the CDR3, the DNA is TGTGCCAGCAGACCCCGAAAGCGGGAACACAATGAGCAGTTCTTC.

This chain joins TRBV5-1 and TRBJ2-7; 7 bases map to TRBD2. Germline V gene sequence: CDR1 SGHRS, CDR2 YFSETQ. V was clipped by 0 bases and J by 1 base; unmatched bases: 4. CDR3 length: 15 residues. This CDR3 reads CASSLALAGSYEQYF. CDR3 DNA sequence: TGCGCCAGCAGCTTGGCTTTAGCGGGTTCCTACGAGCAGTACTTC.

J is TRBJ1-1 and V is TRBV28; 7 bases map to TRBD1. Germline V gene sequence: CDR1 MDHEN, CDR2 SYDVKM. J gave up 7 bases and V 7 bases, and 6 bases lay outside the gene matches. This CDR3 is 12 amino acids long. CDR3 amino acids: CASIRGQFEAFF. The CDR3 DNA follows: TGTGCCAGCATTCGGGGACAGTTTGAAGCTTTCTTT.

The chain couples TRBV11-2 to TRBJ2-1; the match to TRBD2 covers 10 bases. Germline-derived CDR1 and CDR2 are SGHAT and FQNNGV. The CDR3 consists of 18 residues. With V trimmed by 8 bases and J by 3 bases, 16 bases remained unmatched. The CDR3 here is CASSPRLAGEGFYNEQFF. In DNA, the CDR3 is TGTGCCAGCTCCCCACGGCTAGCGGGAGAGGGGTTCTACAATGAGCAGTTCTTC.

The gene calls are TRBV7-2 and TRBJ1-2; D remains ambiguous. This CDR3 is built from 13 residues. Germline CDR1 and CDR2: SGHTA and FQGNSA. Trimming shortened V by 0 bases and J by 4 bases, and 6 bases separated the two germline ends. DNA for the CDR3: TGTGCCAGCAGCTTAGCACAGTTCTATGGCTACACCTTC. Its translation is CASSLAQFYGYTF.

CDR3 loop: CSVVRDSYEQYF. The CDR3 DNA follows: TGCAGCGTTGTTCGGGACTCTTACGAGCAGTACTTC. The chain carries TRBV29-1 and TRBJ2-7, with D perhaps TRBD2 (6 bases). This CDR3 is 12 amino acids long. V was shortened by 4 bases and J by 4 bases, with 11 bases between the two germline ends. The germline CDR1 and CDR2 sequences are SQVTM and ANQGSEA.

A single count supports this clone. This chain connects TRBV19 to TRBJ2-1, with 9 nucleotides matching TRBD2. CDR3 length: 17 residues. Germline CDR1 is LNHDA and CDR2 is SQIVND (reference sequence). J gave up 3 bases and V 4 bases, and 10 bases lay outside the gene matches. CDR3 nucleotides: TGTGCCAGTAGTACCGGACTAGCGTCAGTTTACTACAATGAGCAGTTCTTC. Its protein product is CASSTGLASVYYNEQFF.

The V and J genes are TRBV5-1 and TRBJ1-2, with D maybe TRBD1 (5 bases). CDR3 length: 16 residues. The V end lost 0 bases, the J end lost 4 bases, and 16 bases lay between the germline ends. Germline CDR1 is SGHRS and CDR2 is YFSETQ. The CDR3 nucleotides read TGCGCCAGCAGCTTGGACGGCGGGGGGTCCAGCTATGGCTACACCTTC. As protein: CASSLDGGGSSYGYTF.

V gene TRBV30 combines with J gene TRBJ1-3; D gene ambiguous. Trimming removed 2 bases at V and 4 bases at J, with 18 bases between. The CDR3 covers 16 residues. CDR1 and CDR2 from the germline V gene are GTSNPN and SVGIG (reference sequence). This CDR3 is CAWSLKFKAEGNTIYF. The CDR3 DNA reads as TGTGCCTGGAGTCTTAAGTTTAAGGCGGAGGGAAACACCATATATTTT. Full variable domain (outside the CDR3, taken from reference TRBV30 and TRBJ1-3): SQTIHQWPATLVQPVGSPLSLECTVEGTSNPNLYWYRQAAGRGLQLLFYSVGIGQISSEVPQNLSASRPQDRQFILSSKKLLLSDSGFYLCAWSLKFKAEGNTIYFGEGSWLTVV.

The chain recombines TRBV27 with TRBJ2-7, with 10 bases identical to TRBD1. This CDR3 region has 15 residues. V gave up 4 bases and J gave up 4 bases; unmatched junction bases: 7. The germline CDR1 and CDR2 sequences are MNHEY and SMNVEV (reference sequence). CDR3 loop: CASSWYGTGVYEQYF. The CDR3 nucleotides are TGTGCCAGCAGTTGGTACGGGACAGGGGTTTACGAGCAGTACTTC.

The chain combines TRBV10-2 with TRBJ1-1, with D unclear. The CDR3 is 13 amino acids. Trimming removed 0 bases from V and 6 bases from J, with 8 bases in between. Per the germline V gene, CDR1 is WSHSY and CDR2 is SAAADI. CDR3 region: CASSESLWSEAFF. The CDR3 DNA reads TGCGCCAGCAGTGAGTCGCTATGGTCTGAAGCTTTCTTT.

Here the CDR3 DNA reads TGTGCCAGCAGCTTAGAAATCGTCAGGGGTAGGGTCTACGAGCAGTACTTC. As protein: CASSLEIVRGRVYEQYF. The chain couples TRBV7-8 to TRBJ2-7, with a weak D call TRBD1 (6 bases). The ends were cut back, 1 base at V and 3 bases at J, with 19 bases in the middle. In germline, CDR1 is SGHVS, CDR2 FQNEAQ. This CDR3 has 17 amino acids.

V and J are TRBV4-2 and TRBJ2-2; 10 positions agree with TRBD1. CDR3 length: 18 residues. J lost 3 bases, V lost 0 bases, and 7 bases had no gene match. Germline-derived CDR1 and CDR2 are LGHNA and YNFKEQ. The CDR3 sequence: CASSQDRRTGGDTGELFF. The CDR3 bases are TGTGCCAGCAGCCAAGATCGGAGGACAGGGGGTGACACCGGGGAGCTGTTTTTT.

The V and J genes are TRBV6-4 and TRBJ2-1, with a tentative D call TRBD1 (6 bases). The ends were cut back, 5 bases at V and 0 bases at J, with 11 bases in the middle. This CDR3 has 15 residues. The germline CDR1 and CDR2 sequences are MRHNA and SNTAGT. This chain's CDR3 is CASSPDRSSYNEQFF. DNA of the CDR3: TGTGCCAGCAGTCCTGACAGGAGCTCCTACAATGAGCAGTTCTTC.

The V call is TRBV27, the J call TRBJ1-1, with a possible D match to TRBD1 (6 bases). The CDR3 consists of 14 residues. Trimming took off 4 bases at V and 1 base at J, with 10 bases between the two ends. Germline CDR1 and CDR2: MNHEY and SMNVEV (reference sequence). The CDR3 DNA reads TGTGCCAGCAGTTCCACAGGGAAGAACACTGAAGCTTTCTTT. Encoded protein: CASSSTGKNTEAFF.

The V gene is TRBV11-3, the J gene TRBJ2-3; 8 bases map to TRBD1. CDR1 is SGHNT, CDR2 YENEEA, per germline. J gave up 7 bases and V 2 bases, and 8 bases lay outside the gene matches. The CDR3 extends over 15 amino acids. The CDR3 DNA reads as TGTGCCAGCAGCTTACAGGGGGCATCCCAAAATACGCAGTATTTT. Translating it yields CASSLQGASQNTQYF.

The V gene is TRBV19, the J gene TRBJ1-4; no clear D. V shed 3 bases and J shed 5 bases, with 7 bases lying between them. The CDR3 loop spans 13 amino acids. Germline CDR1 is LNHDA and CDR2 is SQIVND (reference sequence). The DNA of the CDR3 is TGTGCCAGTAGTATTCGCAGGAATGAAAAACTGTTTTTT. Its translation is CASSIRRNEKLFF.

The V call is TRBV7-9, the J call TRBJ1-1, with a tentative D call TRBD1 (5 bases). There are 13 residues in the CDR3. Deletions cut 7 bases from V and 1 base from J, with 10 bases between. The germline V gene encodes CDR1 SEHNR and CDR2 FQNEAQ (reference sequence). CDR3 sequence: CASTREGNTEAFF. CDR3 DNA sequence: TGTGCCAGCACCAGGGAGGGGAACACTGAAGCTTTCTTT.

The DNA for the CDR3 is TGTGCCAGCAGCGTCGGGACAGGGGGCGCCTACGAGCAGTACTTC. It specifies CASSVGTGGAYEQYF. The chain links TRBV7-6 to TRBJ2-7; 12 bases are shared with TRBD1. V was pared by 5 bases and J by 2 bases, with 4 bases of the junction left unmatched. This CDR3 is 15 amino acids long. In germline, CDR1 is SGHVS, CDR2 FNYEAQ.

CDR3 coding DNA: TGTGCCAGCAGCCCAGGGACAGGGAGTTCCTACGAGCAGTACTTC. It encodes CASSPGTGSSYEQYF. The rearrangement uses TRBV27 and TRBJ2-7; 9 nucleotides agree with TRBD1. V dropped 6 bases and J dropped 1; count of bases not matched to a gene: 7. Germline V lookup: CDR1 MNHEY, CDR2 SMNVEV (reference sequence). The CDR3 runs 15 residues.

The chain couples TRBV30 to TRBJ1-2; D uncertain. CDR1 is GTSNPN and CDR2 is SVGIG in the germline V gene (reference sequence). The ends were cut back, 2 bases at V and 13 bases at J, with 14 bases in the middle. The CDR3 is 11 amino acids. The CDR3 loop reads CAWSTTVKRTF. CDR3 DNA sequence: TGTGCCTGGAGTACGACGGTAAAGCGCACCTTC.

This rearrangement joins TRBV7-3 to TRBJ2-2; possible D gene TRBD2, 5 bases. CDR3 length equals 15 residues. V was clipped by 9 bases and J by 8 bases, with 22 bases between them. CDR1 SGHTA and CDR2 FQGTGA come from the germline V gene. This chain's CDR3 is CASSRTLRSRGELFF. As DNA, the CDR3 is TGTGCCAGTAGCCGGACTCTCAGGAGTAGGGGGGAGCTGTTTTTT.

The chain couples TRBV6-5 to TRBJ1-1, with D hard to call. Trimming left V 5 bases short and J 2 bases short, with 15 bases between. Germline loops: CDR1 MNHEY, CDR2 SVGAGI. The CDR3 totals 15 residues. The DNA for the CDR3 is TGTGCCAGCAGTGGATTTACTAGGTACAACACTGAAGCTTTCTTT. Residues: CASSGFTRYNTEAFF.

V usage is TRBV4-2 and J usage is TRBJ2-7, with TRBD2 matching 8 bases. This CDR3 is 14 amino acids long. Germline lookup yields CDR1 LGHNA and CDR2 YNFKEQ. With V trimmed by 6 bases and J by 0 bases, 4 bases remained unmatched. The CDR3 protein is CASRRTSSSYEQYF. DNA for the CDR3: TGTGCCAGCAGACGGACTAGCTCCTCCTACGAGCAGTACTTC.

The chain recombines TRBV19 with TRBJ1-4; 7 bases align to TRBD1. Germline-derived CDR1 and CDR2 are LNHDA and SQIVND (reference sequence). After removal of 6 bases from V and 4 bases from J, the junction contained 8 bases not matched to a gene. The length of the CDR3 is 15 residues. The CDR3 bases are TGTGCCAGTAGCCTCCTTACAGGGGATAATGAAAAACTGTTTTTT. Amino acids: CASSLLTGDNEKLFF. Drawing the rest from reference TRBV19 and TRBJ1-4, the complete variable domain is DGGITQSPKYLFRKEGQNVTLSCEQNLNHDAMYWYRQDPGQGLRLIYYSQIVNDFQKGDIAEGYSVSREKKESFPLTVTSAQKNPTAFYLCASSLLTGDNEKLFFGSGTQLSVL.